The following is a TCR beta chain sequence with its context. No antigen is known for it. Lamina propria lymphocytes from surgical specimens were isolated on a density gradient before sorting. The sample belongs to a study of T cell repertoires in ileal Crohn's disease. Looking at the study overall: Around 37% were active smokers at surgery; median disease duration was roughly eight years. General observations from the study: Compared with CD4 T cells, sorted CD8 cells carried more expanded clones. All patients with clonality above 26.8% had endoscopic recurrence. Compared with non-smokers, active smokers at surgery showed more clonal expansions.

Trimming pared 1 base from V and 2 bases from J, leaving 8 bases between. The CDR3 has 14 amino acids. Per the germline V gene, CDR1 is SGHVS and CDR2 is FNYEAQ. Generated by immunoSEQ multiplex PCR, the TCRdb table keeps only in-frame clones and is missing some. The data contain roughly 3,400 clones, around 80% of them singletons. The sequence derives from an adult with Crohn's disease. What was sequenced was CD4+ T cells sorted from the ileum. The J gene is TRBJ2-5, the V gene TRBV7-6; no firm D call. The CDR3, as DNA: TGTGCCAGCAGCTTAGAATTCGGTCAAGAGACCCAGTACTTC. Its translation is CASSLEFGQETQYF.